The 24 T cell receptor beta chains presented below share a single source sample, sequenced in a study of CD8 T cells in ankylosing spondylitis. In TCRdb, the 5' RACE reads were re-called with MiXCR into one record per CDR3 protein. The data contain approximately 290,000 distinct CDR3 sequences, around 21% of them seen just once; the ten biggest clones take up 3.5% to 4.5%. Sequencing used blood, either unsorted or a sorted T cell fraction (not recorded which). These receptors were collected from a female donor with ankylosing spondylitis or in good health (not recorded which).

This clonotype was counted a few times. The genes are TRBV30 and TRBJ2-2; D unresolved. The CDR3 runs 11 residues. Trimming stripped 0 bases from V and 8 bases from J, with 4 bases between. From germline, CDR1 is GTSNPN and CDR2 SVGIG (reference sequence). CDR3 amino acids: CAWSVGGELFF. Written as DNA, the CDR3 is TGTGCCTGGAGTGTTGGAGGGGAGCTGTTTTTT. The whole variable domain, remainder taken from reference TRBV30 and TRBJ2-2, is SQTIHQWPATLVQPVGSPLSLECTVEGTSNPNLYWYRQAAGRGLQLLFYSVGIGQISSEVPQNLSASRPQDRQFILSSKKLLLSDSGFYLCAWSVGGELFFGEGSRLTVL.

This clonotype was detected many times. The rearrangement joins TRBV7-2 to TRBJ2-1; 7 nucleotides agree with TRBD2. CDR1 is SGHTA, CDR2 FQGNSA, per germline. After removal of 0 bases from V and 4 bases from J, the junction contained 9 bases not matched to a gene. The CDR3 runs to 17 residues. CDR3: CASSLARLATPYNEQFF. CDR3 DNA sequence: TGTGCCAGCAGCTTAGCGAGACTAGCCACTCCTTACAATGAGCAGTTCTTC.

The table lists this clonotype with a few counts. V usage is TRBV6-1 and J usage is TRBJ2-7, with 10 bases matching TRBD2. This CDR3 region has 15 residues. V lost 5 bases, J lost 4 bases, and 8 bases stayed unmatched. Looked up from germline, CDR1 is MNHNS and CDR2 is SASEGT. Here the CDR3 reads CASSQTSGVLYEQYF. The CDR3 DNA reads TGTGCCAGCAGTCAAACTAGCGGGGTCTTGTACGAGCAGTACTTC.

The chain joins TRBV10-3 to TRBJ2-2; the D gene is possibly TRBD1 (6 bases). V was clipped by 4 bases and J by 4 bases, with 13 bases between them. Germline V gene data show CDR1 as ENHRY and CDR2 as SYGVKD. This CDR3 spans 15 amino acids. The CDR3 is CAISVTQGSTGELFF. The DNA for the CDR3 is TGTGCCATCAGTGTCACGCAGGGGAGCACCGGGGAGCTGTTTTTT.

The rearrangement joins TRBV2 to TRBJ2-5; a possible D gene is TRBD2 (6 bases). The CDR3 has 15 residues. Looked up from germline, CDR1 is SNHLY and CDR2 is FYNNEI. Trimming shortened V by 1 base and J by 5 bases, and 14 bases separated the two germline ends. The CDR3 DNA reads as TGTGCCAGCAGTGAAGAGAGGAGGGCCGTGGAGACCCAGTACTTC. It encodes CASSEERRAVETQYF. The full variable domain, with the rest looked up from reference TRBV2 and TRBJ2-5, is EPEVTQTPSHQVTQMGQEVILRCVPISNHLYFYWYRQILGQKVEFLVSFYNNEISEKSEIFDDQFSVERPDGSNFTLKIRSTKLEDSAMYFCASSEERRAVETQYFGPGTRLLVL.

The chain carries TRBV4-2 and TRBJ1-6; a weak D match, TRBD1 (6 bases). This CDR3 contains 15 residues. Germline loops: CDR1 LGHNA, CDR2 YNFKEQ. Deletions cut 0 bases from V and 5 bases from J, with 8 bases between. CDR3: CASSQEGANNSPLHF. CDR3 nucleotides: TGTGCCAGCAGCCAAGAGGGGGCTAATAATTCACCCCTCCACTTT.

The V call is TRBV19, the J call TRBJ2-1, with TRBD2 matching 14 bases. The CDR3 runs to 18 residues. Germline CDR1 and CDR2: LNHDA and SQIVND (reference sequence). V was pared by 3 bases and J by 1 base, with 5 bases of the junction left unmatched. CDR3 in DNA: TGTGCCAGTAGTATGGGACTAGCGGGAGTTGGATCCTACAATGAGCAGTTCTTC. Amino acid sequence: CASSMGLAGVGSYNEQFF.

The chain is built from TRBV27 and TRBJ2-7, with D tentatively TRBD2 (6 bases). In germline, CDR1 is MNHEY, CDR2 SMNVEV (reference sequence). CDR3 length equals 14 residues. The V and J ends lost 3 bases and 2 bases respectively, with 11 bases between them. CDR3 sequence reads: CASSLREKTYEQYF. The CDR3 bases are TGTGCCAGCAGTTTGCGGGAAAAGACCTACGAGCAGTACTTC.

This chain joins TRBV4-1 and TRBJ2-1, with TRBD2 matching 7 bases. Germline CDR1 reads MGHRA; CDR2 reads YSYEKL. V shed 5 bases, J shed 6 bases, and the junction held 10 bases outside the gene matches. The CDR3 runs to 15 residues. DNA of the CDR3: TGCGCCAGCAGCTCCCGGACTAGTGGGGGCAATGAGCAGTTCTTC. This gives the protein CASSSRTSGGNEQFF.

This clonotype was counted only a few times. V is TRBV15 and J is TRBJ2-7, with a weak D call TRBD1 (5 bases). Germline V CDR1 and CDR2: LNHNV, YYDKDF (reference sequence). This CDR3 has 15 residues. Trimming stripped 1 base from V and 3 bases from J, with 13 bases between. The CDR3 region is CATSRVTGVGYEQYF. In DNA, the CDR3 is TGTGCCACCAGCAGAGTCACAGGAGTGGGCTACGAGCAGTACTTC.

This clonotype was observed a few times. CDR3 region: CASSLPGDSYGYTF. CDR3 sequence (DNA): TGTGCCAGCAGTCTCCCGGGGGACTCCTATGGCTACACCTTC. V gene TRBV6-1 combines with J gene TRBJ1-2; weak D call: TRBD1 (5 bases). This CDR3 region has 14 residues. V shed 5 bases and J shed 4 bases, with 14 bases lying between them. The germline CDR1 and CDR2 sequences are MNHNS and SASEGT.

CDR3 bases: TGTGCCACCCTAGCCCCTTGGAACCAAGAGACCCAGTACTTC. Protein sequence: CATLAPWNQETQYF. The rearrangement joins TRBV25-1 to TRBJ2-5; TRBD2 is a possible D gene (5 bases). CDR1 is MGHDK, CDR2 SYGVNS, per germline. The length of the CDR3 is 14 residues. The ends were cut back, 10 bases at V and 0 bases at J, with 15 bases in the middle.

The rearrangement uses TRBV7-2 and TRBJ1-2, with D possibly TRBD1 on 5 matching bases. CDR1 is SGHTA and CDR2 is FQGNSA in the germline V gene. This CDR3 is 13 amino acids long. V was trimmed by 2 bases and J by 4 bases, leaving 8 bases between them. The CDR3 DNA follows: TGTGCCAGCAGCTTACGGGGGGGCTATGGCTACACCTTC. Its translation: CASSLRGGYGYTF.

This clonotype was observed at least ten times. The chain carries TRBV20-1 and TRBJ2-1; D unresolved. Germline CDR1 DFQATT, CDR2 SNEGSKA (reference sequence). V lost 3 bases to trimming and J lost 2 bases, with 8 bases between them. CDR3 length: 13 amino acids. As DNA, the CDR3 is TGCAGTGCTAGCGGCGGACCCTACAATGAGCAGTTCTTC. It specifies CSASGGPYNEQFF.

The chain employs TRBV11-2 and TRBJ2-1; D perhaps matches TRBD2 (5 bases). Germline V gives CDR1 SGHAT, CDR2 FQNNGV. The CDR3 sequence is 15 residues long. Trimming shortened V by 0 bases and J by 4 bases, and 10 bases separated the two germline ends. The CDR3 DNA reads as TGTGCCAGCAGCTTAGAACGCGGGTCTTACAATGAGCAGTTCTTC. This translates into CASSLERGSYNEQFF.

This clonotype has a handful of counts. The J gene is TRBJ2-3, the V gene TRBV4-1, with TRBD2 matching over 8 bases. Trimming cost V 3 bases and J 2 bases; bases outside gene matches: 4. Germline V lookup: CDR1 MGHRA, CDR2 YSYEKL. The CDR3 runs to 15 residues. CDR3 nucleotide sequence: TGCGCCAGCAGCCAGGGACTAGAACACACAGATACGCAGTATTTT. It codes for CASSQGLEHTDTQYF.

V gene TRBV27 combines with J gene TRBJ2-7, with 7 bases identical to TRBD1. The germline gives CDR1 MNHEY, CDR2 SMNVEV (reference sequence). V shed 5 bases, J shed 1 base, and the junction held 8 bases outside the gene matches. The CDR3 contains 15 residues. The CDR3, as DNA: TGTGCCAGCAGTGGGGCCGGGACAGTGTCCTACGAGCAGTACTTC. Its translation is CASSGAGTVSYEQYF.

The V and J genes are TRBV4-3 and TRBJ2-1; weak D call: TRBD1 (6 bases). With 1 base removed from V and 2 bases from J, the gap between germline ends came to 12 bases. Germline CDR1 reads LGHNA; CDR2 reads YSLEER. This CDR3 is built from 16 residues. DNA of the CDR3: TGCGCCAGCAGCCAAGTACTAGGGGGTCCCTACAATGAGCAGTTCTTC. Translated: CASSQVLGGPYNEQFF.

This clonotype was seen a handful of times. The chain carries TRBV7-2 and TRBJ2-3; 8 nucleotides match TRBD2. Germline lookup yields CDR1 SGHTA and CDR2 FQGNSA. V dropped 1 base and J dropped 2; count of bases not matched to a gene: 5. The CDR3 extends over 16 amino acids. The CDR3, as DNA: TGTGCCAGCAGCTTAGGAAGTAGCGGGATCACAGATACGCAGTATTTT. This translates into CASSLGSSGITDTQYF. Based on the CDR3 plus reference TRBV7-2 and TRBJ2-3, the full variable domain is GAGVSQSPSNKVTEKGKDVELRCDPISGHTALYWYRQSLGQGLEFLIYFQGNSAPDKSGLPSDRFSAERTGGSVSTLTIQRTQQEDSAVYLCASSLGSSGITDTQYFGPGTRLTVL.

There are a few counts of this clonotype. V and J are TRBV20-1 and TRBJ2-7; TRBD2 matches at 7 bases. The V gene end was trimmed by 3 bases and the J gene end by 1 base; junction bases not matched to a gene: 15. The V gene's germline CDR1 is DFQATT and CDR2 SNEGSKA (reference sequence). The CDR3 sequence is 17 residues long. The CDR3 is CSASGFKAGSQSYEQYF. The CDR3 bases are TGCAGTGCTAGTGGGTTTAAAGCGGGATCCCAATCCTACGAGCAGTACTTC.

This clonotype was counted ten times or more. The J gene is TRBJ2-1, the V gene TRBV24-1; 13 bases are a match to TRBD2. Germline assignment: CDR1 KGHDR and CDR2 SFDVKD. After removal of 4 bases from V and 8 bases from J, the junction contained 10 bases not matched to a gene. This CDR3 comprises 17 residues. This CDR3 is CATSDLGLAGVRDEQFF. DNA of the CDR3: TGTGCCACCAGTGACCTTGGACTAGCGGGAGTTAGGGATGAGCAGTTCTTC.

This chain links TRBV5-6 with TRBJ1-2; 8 bases are shared with TRBD1. Germline CDR1 reads SGHDT; CDR2 reads YYEEEE. This CDR3 region has 13 residues. Trimming removed 2 bases from V and 7 bases from J; junction bases left unmatched: 4. CDR3 in amino acids: CASSFSGGFGYTF. In DNA, the CDR3 is TGTGCCAGCAGCTTCTCAGGGGGCTTTGGCTACACCTTC.

This chain joins TRBV4-3 and TRBJ1-2; TRBD1 is a possible D gene (5 bases). Germline V gene lookup returns CDR1 LGHNA and CDR2 YSLEER. Trimming pared 0 bases from V and 8 bases from J, leaving 13 bases between. The CDR3 loop spans 14 amino acids. CDR3 loop: CASSQDHPGRGYTF. The CDR3 nucleotides are TGCGCCAGCAGCCAAGATCATCCAGGGAGAGGCTACACCTTC.

The chain's CDR3 is CASSQRANTGELFF. In DNA, the CDR3 is TGTGCCAGCAGCCAGCGGGCCAACACCGGGGAGCTGTTTTTT. V gene TRBV7-8 combines with J gene TRBJ2-2; tentatively, D is TRBD2 (6 bases). V dropped 5 bases and J dropped 2 bases, with 9 bases sitting between them. CDR1 is SGHVS and CDR2 is FQNEAQ in the germline V gene. This CDR3 has 14 residues.